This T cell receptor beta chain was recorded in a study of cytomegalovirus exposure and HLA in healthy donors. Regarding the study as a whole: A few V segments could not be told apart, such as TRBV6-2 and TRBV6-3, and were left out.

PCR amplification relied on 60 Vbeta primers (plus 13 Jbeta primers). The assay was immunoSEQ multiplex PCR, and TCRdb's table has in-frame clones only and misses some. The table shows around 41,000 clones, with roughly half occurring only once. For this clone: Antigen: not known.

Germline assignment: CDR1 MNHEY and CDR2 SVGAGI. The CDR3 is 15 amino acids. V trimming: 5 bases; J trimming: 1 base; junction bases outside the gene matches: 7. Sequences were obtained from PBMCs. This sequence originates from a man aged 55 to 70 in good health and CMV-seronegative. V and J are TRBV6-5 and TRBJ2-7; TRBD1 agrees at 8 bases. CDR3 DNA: TGTGCCAGCAGTCGAACAGGGGGAGCTTCCTACGAGCAGTACTTC. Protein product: CASSRTGGASYEQYF.